This T cell receptor (beta chain) was sequenced in a study of Graves' ophthalmopathy and Graves' hyperthyroidism. Whole-study findings and limits: Ophthalmopathy was separated from stable hyperthyroidism by a 13-signature model with 87.88% sensitivity and around 81% specificity.

Stable hyperthyroidism meant no progression to ophthalmopathy within 18 months of follow-up. This clonotype has a count of ten or more. Its antigen is still unknown. TCR beta CDR3 regions were amplified from RNA transcripts. A first-round RT-PCR used HTBI primers, followed by a second-round multiplex PCR. From the multiplex PCR reads, TCRdb called clonotypes with MiXCR, one entry per CDR3 protein. The sample lists more than 300,000 distinct CDR3 sequences, 17% occurring once. The CDR3 covers 14 residues. The germline V gene has CDR1 SNHLY and CDR2 FYNNEI. V was cut by 7 bases and J by 6 bases, with 16 bases left in between.

The sequenced sample was peripheral blood. The chain couples TRBV2 to TRBJ2-4, with a tentative D call TRBD2 (6 bases). The TCR was taken from an adult woman with stable Graves' hyperthyroidism. The CDR3 DNA sequence: TGTGCCAGCAAACCTAGCTTGGGGGGAAACATTCAGTACTTC. Its translation: CASKPSLGGNIQYF.